This T cell receptor (beta chain) was found in a study of T cells in localized non-small cell lung cancer. Produced via immunoSEQ multiplex PCR; TCRdb's table is partial and in-frame only. The sample has tens of thousands of clones, about 88% seen once. Trimming took 7 bases from V and 4 from J, leaving 20 bases between them. The germline V gene has CDR1 MNHEY and CDR2 SVGAGI. The CDR3 totals 15 residues. Study outcomes and limitations: Measurement of T cell clonality placed uninvolved adjacent lung highest, above the level in tumor. A denser population of T cells in blood accompanied longer overall survival. The study detected a median about 60 of the top 100 tumor clones in adjacent lung. Heterogeneity stays possible, as sequencing covered only one tumor region.

Worth noting for this clone: Its antigen is undetermined.

Here the sequenced sample was peripheral blood, taken before any cancer treatment. The J gene is TRBJ2-7, the V gene TRBV6-5; perhaps D is TRBD1 or TRBD2 (5 bases each). The clonotype comes from a male donor aged 60 or older with stage I squamous cell lung carcinoma. The CDR3 region is CASKPTIGEIYEQYF. In nucleotides, the CDR3 is TGTGCCAGCAAACCCACCATAGGGGAGATATACGAGCAGTACTTC.